A single sample is the source of the 28 T cell receptor beta chains below, sequenced in a study of OX40 agonist ivuxolimab in advanced cancers. Measured with immunoSEQ multiplex PCR; TCRdb has only the in-frame clones, and not every one. Of about 58,000 clones in the sample, 82% were seen once. The material was CD4+ or CD8+ T cells sorted from blood, obtained in a trial of the OX40 agonist ivuxolimab. The receptor source for this set is an adult with an advanced solid tumor such as melanoma, head and neck, liver or kidney cancer.

The chain has TRBV25-1 and TRBJ1-2; D is perhaps TRBD1 (6 bases). This CDR3 contains 12 residues. Deletions cut 8 bases from V and 7 bases from J, with 14 bases between. From germline, CDR1 is MGHDK and CDR2 SYGVNS. The CDR3 bases are TGTGCCAGCTCCCGAGGGGGACCTGGCTACACCTTC. Residues: CASSRGGPGYTF.

This clone is medium-sized by share. The gene calls are TRBV4-1 and TRBJ1-1; D call uncertain. V lost 4 bases and J 10 bases, leaving 25 bases between the germline ends. Germline V lookup: CDR1 MGHRA, CDR2 YSYEKL. CDR3 length: 16 amino acids. The CDR3 spells CASSPTFFTRIARAFF. As DNA, the CDR3 is TGCGCCAGCAGCCCCACCTTTTTTACACGAATAGCGCGAGCTTTCTTT.

This clone was detected only a few times. The rearrangement joins TRBV14 to TRBJ2-3, with TRBD2 identical over 7 bases. This CDR3 comprises 16 residues. Germline CDR1 SGHDN, CDR2 FVKESK. Trimming removed 0 bases from V and 0 bases from J; junction bases left unmatched: 3. This CDR3 is CASSQERESSTDTQYF. DNA for the CDR3: TGTGCCAGCAGCCAAGAGCGGGAGAGTAGCACAGATACGCAGTATTTT.

This chain uses TRBV27 with TRBJ1-5; no clear D. V shed 3 bases and J shed 3 bases, with 3 bases lying between them. Germline CDR1 is MNHEY and CDR2 is SMNVEV (reference sequence). The CDR3 runs 12 residues. The CDR3 bases are TGTGCCAGCAGTTTTGTCAATCAGCCCCAGCATTTT. Amino acids: CASSFVNQPQHF.

The V call is TRBV19, the J call TRBJ1-1; TRBD1 aligns across 9 bases. Germline V gene data show CDR1 as LNHDA and CDR2 as SQIVND (reference sequence). This CDR3 has 14 amino acids. V lost 1 base and J lost 7; bases outside the gene matches: 4. The CDR3 nucleotides read TGTGCCAGTAGTATAGTCGGGGGACAGGGTGAAGCTTTCTTT. Encoded protein: CASSIVGGQGEAFF.

The rearrangement uses TRBV7-9 and TRBJ2-6; D is perhaps TRBD1 (5 bases). V lost 4 bases, J lost 3 bases, and 7 bases lay in between. CDR3 length equals 14 residues. The germline gives CDR1 SEHNR, CDR2 FQNEAQ (reference sequence). The CDR3 nucleotides are TGTGCCAGCAGCTCAGGGTTTGGGGCCAACGTCCTGACTTTC. As protein: CASSSGFGANVLTF.

This chain uses TRBV5-1 with TRBJ2-7; 8 bases match TRBD2. CDR1 SGHRS and CDR2 YFSETQ come from the germline V gene. V lost 2 bases to trimming and J lost 2 bases; unmatched junction nucleotides: 3. The CDR3 is 14 amino acids. The CDR3 is CASSLTSGPYEQYF. Here the CDR3 DNA reads TGCGCCAGCAGCTTAACTAGCGGCCCCTACGAGCAGTACTTC.

This clone occurred once. The gene calls are TRBV6-5 and TRBJ2-3; D is perhaps TRBD2 (6 bases). Germline V gives CDR1 MNHEY, CDR2 SVGAGI. The CDR3 has 15 residues. V shed 2 bases and J shed 2 bases, with 11 bases lying between them. CDR3 coding DNA: TGTGCCAGCAGTTACAGGGGCGGGGACACAGATACGCAGTATTTT. Protein: CASSYRGGDTDTQYF.

As concerns this clone: Its ends do not fully match the called genes, so a read error is possible. The chain links TRBV15 to TRBJ2-7, with 9 bases identical to TRBD1. The CDR3 extends over 19 amino acids. Germline values: CDR1 LNHNV, CDR2 YYDKDF (reference sequence). This CDR3 reads CATSRDARYQDRGELGLRF. CDR3 sequence (DNA): TGTGCCACCAGCAGAGATGCGAGGTACCAGGACAGGGGTGAATTAGGATTGCGGTTC.

For the CDR3, the DNA is TGTGCCAGCTCTTCTGGGGCAGGGGATACGCAGTATTTT. Encoded protein: CASSSGAGDTQYF. V is TRBV27 and J is TRBJ2-3, with a tentative D call TRBD1 (5 bases). Trimming cost V 8 bases and J 6 bases, with 15 bases left between them. From germline, CDR1 is MNHEY and CDR2 SMNVEV (reference sequence). This CDR3 spans 13 amino acids.

This chain connects TRBV7-6 to TRBJ2-7, with D tentatively TRBD2 (5 bases). V dropped 5 bases and J dropped 1 base, with 12 bases sitting between them. The CDR3 is 14 amino acids. The germline V gene encodes CDR1 SGHVS and CDR2 FNYEAQ. Written as DNA, the CDR3 is TGTGCCAGCAGCCGCGGGTATTCTTCCTACGAGCAGTACTTC. It specifies CASSRGYSSYEQYF.

This chain connects TRBV30 to TRBJ1-4; no clear D. V lost 3 bases and J 1 base, leaving 9 bases between the germline ends. Germline values: CDR1 GTSNPN, CDR2 SVGIG (reference sequence). There are 14 residues in the CDR3. The DNA of the CDR3 is TGTGCCTGGAGCTGGGGTCTAACTAATGAAAAACTGTTTTTT. It specifies CAWSWGLTNEKLFF. Full variable domain (remainder filled in from reference TRBV30 and TRBJ1-4): SQTIHQWPATLVQPVGSPLSLECTVEGTSNPNLYWYRQAAGRGLQLLFYSVGIGQISSEVPQNLSASRPQDRQFILSSKKLLLSDSGFYLCAWSWGLTNEKLFFGSGTQLSVL.

The chain links TRBV11-3 to TRBJ2-3; possibly TRBD2 for D (5 bases). V lost 4 bases and J lost 5, with 22 bases in between. The CDR3 runs 17 residues. CDR1 is SGHNT and CDR2 is YENEEA in the germline V gene. CDR3 sequence: CASSSSYGNHEGDTQYF. The CDR3 DNA is TGTGCCAGCAGCTCGTCCTACGGTAATCACGAGGGAGATACGCAGTATTTT.

The chain employs TRBV5-4 and TRBJ2-7; D remains ambiguous. This CDR3 has 12 residues. The V end lost 4 bases, the J end lost 7 bases, and 12 bases lay between the germline ends. Per the germline V gene, CDR1 is SGHNT and CDR2 is YYREEE (reference sequence). CDR3 nucleotide sequence: TGTGCCAGCAGCCTAGATGGCTTGGAGCAGTACTTC. Its translation: CASSLDGLEQYF.

This clone was seen only once. This chain connects TRBV6-4 to TRBJ2-1, with TRBD2 matching over 9 bases. This CDR3 has 16 residues. The trim removed 4 bases at V and 2 bases at J, leaving 6 bases unmatched. In germline, CDR1 is MRHNA, CDR2 SNTAGT. The CDR3 bases are TGTGCCAGCAGTGCTTCTTTAGCGGGAGCCTACAATGAGCAGTTCTTC. It translates to CASSASLAGAYNEQFF.

The chain carries TRBV7-9 and TRBJ2-5, with TRBD1 identical over 9 bases. The germline gives CDR1 SEHNR, CDR2 FQNEAQ (reference sequence). Trimming took 2 bases from V and 4 from J; bases not matched to a gene: 5. CDR3 length: 15 amino acids. In DNA, the CDR3 is TGTGCCAGCAGCTTATTGGGGACAGGGAGAGAGACCCAGTACTTC. Translation: CASSLLGTGRETQYF.

The CDR3: CASSLRGLGAEAFF. DNA for the CDR3: TGCGCCAGCAGCTTACGGGGGCTCGGTGCTGAAGCTTTCTTT. The chain couples TRBV5-1 to TRBJ1-1; D possibly corresponds to TRBD1 (6 bases). V was shortened by 2 bases and J by 6 bases, with 14 bases between the two germline ends. The CDR3 is made up of 14 amino acids. Germline V gives CDR1 SGHRS, CDR2 YFSETQ. Variable domain in full (rest from reference TRBV5-1 and TRBJ1-1): KAGVTQTPRYLIKTRGQQVTLSCSPISGHRSVSWYQQTPGQGLQFLFEYFSETQRNKGNFPGRFSGRQFSNSRSEMNVSTLELGDSALYLCASSLRGLGAEAFFGQGTRLTVV.

In this sample, this clone turned up once. The chain is built from TRBV7-2 and TRBJ2-4, with D tentatively TRBD2 (5 bases). Trimming removed 1 base at V and 3 bases at J, with 10 bases between. This CDR3 contains 15 residues. Per germline, CDR1 SGHTA and CDR2 FQGNSA. The CDR3 sequence is CASSLEAGYKNIQYF. The CDR3 DNA follows: TGTGCCAGCAGCTTAGAGGCGGGTTACAAAAACATTCAGTACTTC.

The table lists this clone with many counts. The chain uses TRBV11-2 and TRBJ1-1; D ambiguous. Per the germline V gene, CDR1 is SGHAT and CDR2 is FQNNGV. This CDR3 has 13 residues. Trimming left V 2 bases short and J 0 bases short, with 4 bases between. The CDR3 reads CASSLHLNTEAFF. In DNA form, the CDR3 reads TGTGCCAGCAGCTTACACCTGAACACTGAAGCTTTCTTT.

The sample holds a few counts of this clone. The chain joins TRBV6-5 to TRBJ2-7, with 12 bases aligning to TRBD2. The ends lost 5 bases at V and 5 bases at J; junction bases unmatched: 7. Germline values: CDR1 MNHEY, CDR2 SVGAGI. This CDR3 has 15 residues. DNA for the CDR3: TGTGCCAGCAGTCCACGGACTAGCGGGGTCCACGAGCAGTACTTC. Amino acids: CASSPRTSGVHEQYF.

The gene calls are TRBV6-5 and TRBJ1-1; D possibly corresponds to TRBD1 (6 bases). V lost 2 bases to trimming and J lost 4 bases, with 14 bases between them. CDR1 and CDR2 from the germline V gene are MNHEY and SVGAGI. The CDR3 loop spans 15 amino acids. Written as DNA, the CDR3 is TGTGCCAGCAGTTACGAGGGGGGCGCGGGCACTGAAGCTTTCTTT. Its protein is CASSYEGGAGTEAFF.

The V call is TRBV29-1, the J call TRBJ1-1; 12 bases agree with TRBD1. With V trimmed by 6 bases and J by 3 bases, 2 bases remained unmatched. Germline CDR1 is SQVTM and CDR2 is ANQGSEA. This CDR3 region has 13 residues. The CDR3 coding sequence is TGCAGCGTGGGGACAGGGGGCTACACTGAAGCTTTCTTT. Protein sequence: CSVGTGGYTEAFF.

The chain joins TRBV27 to TRBJ2-3; tentatively, D is TRBD1 (6 bases). The V end was cut by 4 bases, the J end by 2 bases, with 13 bases between. The CDR3 is 15 residues long. The V gene's germline CDR1 is MNHEY and CDR2 SMNVEV (reference sequence). CDR3 DNA: TGTGCCAGCAGTTACGTACAGGGCCCCACAGATACGCAGTATTTT. Its protein product is CASSYVQGPTDTQYF.

This clone was seen a handful of times. The J gene is TRBJ2-2, the V gene TRBV9; TRBD1 matches at 8 bases. J gave up 5 bases and V 0 bases, and 6 bases lay outside the gene matches. Looked up from germline, CDR1 is SGDLS and CDR2 is YYNGEE. CDR3 length: 16 residues. The CDR3: CASSVGTGRATGELFF. CDR3 bases: TGTGCCAGCAGCGTAGGGACAGGGAGAGCGACCGGGGAGCTGTTTTTT.

A single count supports this clone. The chain combines TRBV7-2 with TRBJ2-1; tentative D call: TRBD1 (5 bases). Trimming took 2 bases from V and 3 from J, leaving 5 bases between them. The CDR3 extends over 13 amino acids. The V gene's germline CDR1 is SGHTA and CDR2 FQGNSA. The CDR3 region has the DNA TGTGCCAGCAGCTTACAGGGCTACAATGAGCAGTTCTTC. Translation: CASSLQGYNEQFF.

The rearrangement links TRBV7-2 to TRBJ2-1; D could derive from TRBD1 or TRBD2 (6 bases each). The CDR3 is 16 amino acids. The V gene's germline CDR1 is SGHTA and CDR2 FQGNSA. With 1 base removed from V and 7 bases from J, the gap between germline ends came to 17 bases. The CDR3 loop is CASSLEYGGPGNEQFF. For the CDR3, the DNA is TGTGCCAGCAGCTTAGAGTATGGGGGGCCCGGTAATGAGCAGTTCTTC.

This chain joins TRBV5-1 and TRBJ2-5, with D unresolved. The V end was cut by 2 bases, the J end by 3 bases, with 8 bases between. CDR3 size: 13 residues. Germline V gene lookup returns CDR1 SGHRS and CDR2 YFSETQ. The CDR3 sequence is CASSFGPEETQYF. The CDR3 nucleotides are TGCGCCAGCAGCTTTGGACCAGAAGAGACCCAGTACTTC.

Relative to its sample, this clone is medium-sized (0.01 to 0.1%). The gene calls are TRBV2 and TRBJ1-5; D uncertain. V was cut by 8 bases and J by 5 bases, with 10 bases left in between. The CDR3 spans 12 residues. The germline V gene has CDR1 SNHLY and CDR2 FYNNEI. The CDR3 loop reads CASGRLYQPQHF. Here the CDR3 DNA reads TGTGCCAGCGGACGTTTGTATCAGCCCCAGCATTTT.